This TCR beta chain was identified in a study of CD8 T cells in ankylosing spondylitis. Points from the study as a whole: One TCR beta motif, made up of several highly homologous variants, appeared characteristic of ankylosing spondylitis blood.

The germline V and J ends were trimmed by 1 base and 0 bases, with 10 bases remaining between them. The germline gives CDR1 SNHLY, CDR2 FYNNEI. CDR3 length: 16 residues. This clonotype was counted many times. Its antigen is not known. Researchers built TCR beta libraries using quantitative 5'-RACE with molecular barcodes. One entry per CDR3 protein, called by TCRdb with MiXCR from the 5' RACE reads. The table has under 200,000 distinct CDR3 sequences, 9.5% to 10% seen once. This TCR came from a female donor with ankylosing spondylitis or in good health (not recorded which). Sequencing used blood, either unsorted or a sorted T cell fraction (not recorded which). This sequence joins TRBV2 and TRBJ2-1, with D hard to call. The CDR3 sequence is CASSEEGGPSYNEQFF. The CDR3 DNA follows: TGTGCCAGCAGTGAAGAAGGCGGTCCCTCCTACAATGAGCAGTTCTTC.